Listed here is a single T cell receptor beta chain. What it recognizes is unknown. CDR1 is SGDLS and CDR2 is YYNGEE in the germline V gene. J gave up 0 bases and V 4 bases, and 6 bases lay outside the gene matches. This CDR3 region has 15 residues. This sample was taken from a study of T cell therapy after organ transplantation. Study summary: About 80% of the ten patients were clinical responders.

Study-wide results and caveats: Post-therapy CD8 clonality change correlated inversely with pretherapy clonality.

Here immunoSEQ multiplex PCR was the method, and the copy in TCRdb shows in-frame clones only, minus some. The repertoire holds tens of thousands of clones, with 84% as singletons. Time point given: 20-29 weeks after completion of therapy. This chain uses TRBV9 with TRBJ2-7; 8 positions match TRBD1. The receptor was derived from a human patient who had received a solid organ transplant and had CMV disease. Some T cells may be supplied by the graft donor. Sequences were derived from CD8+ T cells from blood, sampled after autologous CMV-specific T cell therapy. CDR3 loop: CASSFHGTGSYEQYF. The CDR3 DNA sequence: TGTGCCAGCAGCTTTCACGGGACAGGCTCCTACGAGCAGTACTTC.